The subject of this entry is one T cell receptor beta chain. What it binds is not known. This record comes from a study of shared clonotypes between healthy human individuals. As for the study in general: Samples came from a couple of female and a few male donors aged 18 to 49.

Every one of the donors was a Caucasian adult that lived in Nashville, Tennessee. Replicate PCRs run on sorted subsets employed 200 ng DNA, approximately 30,000 T cell genomes. Clones were read by immunoSEQ multiplex PCR, and TCRdb kept only the in-frame ones, dropping some. This sample has hundreds of thousands of clones; approximately 79% occur once, and the top ten carry approximately 1.6%. Study-level findings and limits: The represented genetic and exposure-history diversity was limited by the small number of donors.

The receptor was isolated from a woman in her twenties or thirties in good health. The specimen was memory CD4+ T cells sorted from blood. Subset here: CD45RA-negative fraction.

The CDR3 nucleotides read TGTGCCAGTACACCGGGACAGGGGGTCTACGAGCAGTACTTC. This translates into CASTPGQGVYEQYF. The rearrangement uses TRBV19 and TRBJ2-7, with TRBD1 matching over 11 bases. Losses at the gene ends were 7 bases for V and 3 bases for J; bases not matched to a gene: 5. CDR3 length: 14 amino acids. CDR1 is LNHDA, CDR2 SQIVND, per germline (reference sequence). The full variable domain, rest sourced from reference TRBV19 and TRBJ2-7, is DGGITQSPKYLFRKEGQNVTLSCEQNLNHDAMYWYRQDPGQGLRLIYYSQIVNDFQKGDIAEGYSVSREKKESFPLTVTSAQKNPTAFYLCASTPGQGVYEQYFGPGTRLTVT.